This T cell receptor (beta chain) derives from a study of CD8+ T cells in alopecia areata. The V gene's germline CDR1 is SNHLY and CDR2 FYNNEI. The CDR3 is 13 amino acids. Trimming cost V 4 bases and J 7 bases, with 13 bases left between them. In this sample, this clone turned up a few times. Reverse transcription of extracted RNA yielded cDNA, which provided the sequencing template. Sequencing used immunoSEQ multiplex PCR; TCRdb keeps in-frame clones, though not all of them. The data hold fewer than 250,000 clones, with 50% to 60% observed a single time. The sample consisted of CD4+ T cells sorted from blood, taken at week 0. The chain employs TRBV2 and TRBJ2-5; no reliable D call. This TCR was recovered from a human donor with alopecia areata. CDR3 protein: CASSGPRSGTQYF. The CDR3 coding sequence is TGTGCCAGCAGTGGTCCCAGGTCGGGGACCCAGTACTTC.